One and the same sample provided the 11 T cell receptor beta chains below, sequenced in a study of cytomegalovirus exposure and HLA in healthy donors. Primers: 60 Vbeta forward and 13 Jbeta reverse. Assay: immunoSEQ multiplex PCR; the TCRdb copy retains only in-frame clones and omits some. In the table there are 110,000 to 150,000 clones, approximately 80% of which are singletons. Sequencing was carried out using PBMCs. Source of these receptors: a woman in her thirties or forties in good health and CMV-seropositive.

The rearrangement uses TRBV13 and TRBJ1-4; no firm D call. The V end was cut by 3 bases, the J end by 8 bases, with 16 bases between. This CDR3 has 15 amino acids. CDR1 is PRHDT, CDR2 FYEKMQ, per germline (reference sequence). The CDR3, as DNA: TGTGCCAGCAGCTTGGGTCGCCTAGGGAGCGAAAAACTGTTTTTT. Translation: CASSLGRLGSEKLFF.

This rearrangement joins TRBV14 to TRBJ2-1, with TRBD2 matching 10 bases. CDR3 length: 14 residues. J lost 11 bases, V lost 4 bases, and 8 bases had no gene match. Germline CDR1 is SGHDN and CDR2 is FVKESK. The CDR3 bases are TGTGCCAGCAGCCTACCGACTAGCGGGCCGAAGCAGTTCTTC. Protein sequence: CASSLPTSGPKQFF.

The J gene is TRBJ2-3, the V gene TRBV9; D ambiguous. The CDR3 is 15 residues long. Germline V gene data show CDR1 as SGDLS and CDR2 as YYNGEE. V shed 4 bases and J shed 1 base, with 13 bases lying between them. CDR3 loop: CASSLHGTRTDTQYF. The CDR3, as DNA: TGTGCCAGCAGCCTCCATGGTACTCGCACAGATACGCAGTATTTT.

V gene TRBV6-6 combines with J gene TRBJ1-1; TRBD1 is a possible D gene (5 bases). The length of the CDR3 is 11 residues. Germline CDR1 is MNHNY and CDR2 is SVGAGI (reference sequence). Between the trimmed V and J ends, which lost 7 bases and 10 bases, there was a span of 13 bases. The CDR3 protein is CASTGSYGAFF. CDR3 bases: TGTGCCAGCACAGGGTCCTATGGAGCTTTCTTT.

The chain links TRBV5-1 to TRBJ2-1; D not resolved. The CDR3 length is 14 residues. The V end was cut by 0 bases, the J end by 5 bases, with 9 bases between. Germline CDR1 is SGHRS and CDR2 is YFSETQ. The CDR3 DNA follows: TGCGCCAGCAGCTTGGATGCCAACAACAATGAGCAGTTCTTC. Amino acids: CASSLDANNNEQFF.

This clone has a single count. This chain uses TRBV27 with TRBJ2-7; the match to TRBD1 covers 9 bases. The CDR3 is 16 amino acids. V shed 6 bases and J 3 bases; nucleotides not matched to a gene: 12. Per germline, CDR1 MNHEY and CDR2 SMNVEV (reference sequence). The CDR3: CASSRTPGQGIYEQYF. The CDR3, as DNA: TGTGCCAGCAGCCGCACTCCGGGACAGGGTATCTACGAGCAGTACTTC.

The rearrangement uses TRBV6-5 and TRBJ2-3; TRBD2 matches at 7 bases. CDR3 size: 14 residues. Germline-derived CDR1 and CDR2 are MNHEY and SVGAGI. Losses at the gene ends were 6 bases for V and 9 bases for J; bases not matched to a gene: 12. CDR3 coding DNA: TGTGCCAGCAGGAGCGGGGTCGCATTTGTGACGCAGTATTTT. Its translation: CASRSGVAFVTQYF.

The V call is TRBV23-1, the J call TRBJ1-4, with D possibly TRBD1 on 5 matching bases. TRBV23-1 is noted as an ORF with a role that remains uncertain. The CDR3 contains 16 residues. Between the trimmed V and J ends, which lost 3 bases and 8 bases, there was a span of 19 bases. The CDR3 spells CASSHGGTSPGEKLFF. The CDR3 DNA is TGCGCCAGCAGTCACGGAGGGACTTCCCCGGGGGAAAAACTGTTTTTT.

In this sample, this clone turned up a few times. The chain couples TRBV6-5 to TRBJ1-1, with D perhaps matching TRBD1 (6 bases). CDR1 and CDR2 (germline): MNHEY, SVGAGI. V gave up 6 bases and J gave up 0 bases, with 14 bases separating them. There are 15 residues in the CDR3. The chain's CDR3 is CASRPQGNMNTEAFF. As DNA, the CDR3 is TGTGCCAGCAGACCACAGGGAAACATGAACACTGAAGCTTTCTTT.

The chain has TRBV28 and TRBJ1-5; no definite D call. This CDR3 is built from 13 residues. The V end lost 3 bases, the J end lost 4 bases, and 7 bases lay between the germline ends. Looked up from germline, CDR1 is MDHEN and CDR2 is SYDVKM. The CDR3 loop reads CASSFEENQPQHF. The CDR3 region has the DNA TGTGCCAGCAGTTTCGAGGAAAATCAGCCCCAGCATTTT.

The chain couples TRBV15 to TRBJ2-1; 7 bases match TRBD2. The CDR3 totals 17 residues. J gave up 1 base and V 5 bases, and 11 bases lay outside the gene matches. Germline loops: CDR1 LNHNV, CDR2 YYDKDF (reference sequence). This CDR3 reads CATSPGGLMLSYNEQFF. Written as DNA, the CDR3 is TGTGCCACCAGCCCGGGAGGCCTAATGTTATCCTACAATGAGCAGTTCTTC.